This TCR beta chain was recorded in a study of blood T cell repertoires in COVID-19. For the study at large: COVID-19 samples from acute and convalescent phases originated in the United States, Italy and Spain. T cells, B-cell-depleted T cells, or PBMCs provided the cDNA or gDNA that served as material.

In the study's own analysis: How many nucleated cells were present was estimated from reference gene primer amplification. TCRdb's table, derived via immunoSEQ multiplex PCR, lists solely in-frame clones and lacks some. That table is the source of V, J and clone size, and D and trimming were worked out from the DNA. This sample carries 150,000 to 180,000 clones, about 80% of them seen once, and the ten largest clones take about an eighth. Followed longitudinally, the Seattle patients had been enrolled during active infection. CDR1 SQVTM and CDR2 ANQGSEA come from the germline V gene. The CDR3 consists of 13 residues. V was shortened by 4 bases and J by 4 bases, with 13 bases between the two germline ends.

The chain is built from TRBV29-1 and TRBJ1-2; TRBD1 might be the D (5 bases). The receptor was derived from a woman aged 55 to 70 with COVID-19, enrolled during active disease. The sample was peripheral blood. The DNA for the CDR3 is TGCAGCGTTGCTCAGGGTCTATCCTATGGCTACACCTTC. Translating it yields CSVAQGLSYGYTF.